The rows below give T cell receptor beta chains drawn from one sample of a study of T cell changes during pregnancy in multiple sclerosis. Generated by immunoSEQ multiplex PCR, the TCRdb table keeps only in-frame clones and is missing some. This sample has just under 60,000 clones; almost 95% occur once, and the top ten carry under 0.95%. Sample: peripheral blood, taken in the first trimester of pregnancy. These receptors came from a female donor with multiple sclerosis, enrolled in a pregnancy study. Both conserved end residues are part of each CDR3. A D gene is named only where the DNA matches it firmly. A row's size may be missing; if present it is once, few, many or a size class.

clone_size	v_call	cdr3_length	d_call	j_call	cdr3_nt	cdr3_aa
NA	TRBV4-3	16	NA	TRBJ2-3	TGCGCCAGCAGCCAAGAGATAAGGCAGGGAACAGATACGCAGTATTTT	CASSQEIRQGTDTQYF
NA	TRBV4-3	16	NA	TRBJ2-6	TGCGCCAGCAGCCAAGATCGCGGGTCTGGGGCCAACGTCCTGACTTTC	CASSQDRGSGANVLTF
NA	TRBV7-2	15	TRBD1	TRBJ1-3	TGTGCCAGCAGACTAGACAGGGGGCCTGGAAACACCATATATTTT	CASRLDRGPGNTIYF
NA	TRBV18	15	NA	TRBJ2-7	TGTGCCAGCTCACCACCGACGGGTGGCTCCTACGAGCAGTACTTC	CASSPPTGGSYEQYF
NA	TRBV6-1	16	TRBD2	TRBJ2-2	TGTGCCAGCAGTGCGCTAGCGGGGGGGCCGACCGGGGAGCTGTTTTTT	CASSALAGGPTGELFF
NA	TRBV2	13	TRBD1	TRBJ2-5	TGTGCCAGCACGGGGGACAGGGCGAAGACCCAGTACTTC	CASTGDRAKTQYF
NA	TRBV27	17	NA	TRBJ2-5	TGTGCCAGCAGTCCGCCGGGAGGGGGCGTTATCGGAGAGACCCAGTACTTC	CASSPPGGGVIGETQYF
NA	TRBV5-4	15	NA	TRBJ1-2	TGTGCCAGCAGCAAACCGGGAGATTCCGACTATGGCTACACCTTC	CASSKPGDSDYGYTF
NA	TRBV4-3	15	NA	TRBJ1-1	TGCGCCAGCAGCCGATCCCGCGCGATGAACACTGAAGCTTTCTTT	CASSRSRAMNTEAFF
NA	TRBV11-2	12	NA	TRBJ1-2	TGTGCCAGCAGCTTAGCCTTTTATGGCTACACCTTC	CASSLAFYGYTF
NA	TRBV27	17	TRBD1	TRBJ2-1	TGTGCCAGCAGTTTATGGGTCCCCGGGACAGGGGTGCATGAGCAGTTCTTC	CASSLWVPGTGVHEQFF
NA	TRBV29-1	13	NA	TRBJ1-1	TGCAGCGTTGCGACAGGCCTAAACACTGAAGCTTTCTTT	CSVATGLNTEAFF
NA	TRBV5-1	14	NA	TRBJ2-7	TGCGCCAGCAGCTTGCACGGTAGCTCCTACGAGCAGTACTTC	CASSLHGSSYEQYF
NA	TRBV7-9	13	TRBD1	TRBJ1-1	TGTGCCAGCAGCTTCCAGGGGGCCACTGAAGCTTTCTTT	CASSFQGATEAFF
NA	TRBV6-4	17	TRBD1	TRBJ2-3	TGTGCCAGCAGTGAACTTCCGGGACAGGGGACCCCAGATACGCAGTATTTT	CASSELPGQGTPDTQYF
NA	TRBV7-9	14	TRBD1	TRBJ1-1	TGTGCCAGCAGCCCCTGGACAGGAAACACTGAAGCTTTCTTT	CASSPWTGNTEAFF
NA	TRBV7-8	16	NA	TRBJ2-5	TGTGCCAGCAGCCCCCCTGCGGTCGGGGTGCGGGAGACCCAGTACTTC	CASSPPAVGVRETQYF
NA	TRBV19	15	TRBD2	TRBJ2-1	TGTGCCAGTAGTACAGGACTAGCGGGGGGGAATGAGCAGTTCTTC	CASSTGLAGGNEQFF
once	TRBV18	14	TRBD1	TRBJ2-4	TGTGCCAGCATGGGACAGATAGCCAAAAACATTCAGTACTTC	CASMGQIAKNIQYF
once	TRBV6-6	14	TRBD1	TRBJ2-7	TGTGCCAGCAGTTACTCGGGGACAGGGTACGAGCAGTACTTC	CASSYSGTGYEQYF
NA	TRBV7-9	14	NA	TRBJ1-4	TGTGCCAGCAGCTTAGGGGGAGGAGTAGGAAAACTGTTTTTT	CASSLGGGVGKLFF
NA	TRBV25-1	14	NA	TRBJ1-1	TGTGCCAGCAGTGAATGGGGGGGGCGCAAGGAAGCTTTCTTT	CASSEWGGRKEAFF
NA	TRBV4-3	15	TRBD2	TRBJ2-7	TGCGCCAGCAGCCAAGATTCGCAGCGGGGGGGGCTATTGTACTTC	CASSQDSQRGGLLYF
NA	TRBV18	15	NA	TRBJ1-5	TGTGCCAGCTCACCTGGGTCGGGGTTAAATCAGCCCCAGCATTTT	CASSPGSGLNQPQHF
NA	TRBV7-8	15	NA	TRBJ1-5	TGTGCCAGCAGCTTAGAGAGGATCCCGAATCAGCCCCAGCATTTT	CASSLERIPNQPQHF
once	TRBV25-1	14	NA	TRBJ2-1	TGTGCCAGCAGTGAATCGGGAGCTTACAATGAGCAGTTCTTC	CASSESGAYNEQFF
NA	TRBV4-2	17	TRBD2	TRBJ2-3	TGTGCCAGCAGCCTCGGGACTAGCGTTCTCGGGGTAGATACGCAGTATTTT	CASSLGTSVLGVDTQYF
NA	TRBV5-5	15	NA	TRBJ1-1	TGTGCCAGCAGCTTGGTAGCGGGGGCGGGCACTGAAGCTTTCTTT	CASSLVAGAGTEAFF